This TCR beta chain originates from a study of CD8+ T cells in alopecia areata. Study-wide background: Among treated patients, oral tofacitinib was administered at 5 to 10 mg twice daily.

The V end lost 2 bases, the J end lost 7 bases, and 9 bases lay between the germline ends. The CDR3 sequence is 12 residues long. Germline V gene lookup returns CDR1 SGHDT and CDR2 YYEEEE. Peripheral blood and lesional scalp punch biopsies were taken from alopecia areata patients. Comments on this clone: Its antigen is undetermined.

Reverse transcribed after extraction, RNA yielded cDNA as the sequencing template. The protocol was immunoSEQ multiplex PCR, while the TCRdb copy is restricted to in-frame clones and leaves out a portion. The data hold over 8,500 clones, with more than 65% observed a single time. Points from the study as a whole: Sequencing of scalp tissue also captures the resident alphabeta T cells of normal skin. More clonal than normal scalp was lesional scalp, particularly alopecia totalis/universalis.

Sequencing was carried out using skin. This sequence joins TRBV5-6 and TRBJ1-2; the D is unclear. This sequence was found in a human donor with alopecia areata. The DNA for the CDR3 is TGTGCCAGCAGCTTTTGGACCGGTGGCTACACCTTC. Its protein product is CASSFWTGGYTF.